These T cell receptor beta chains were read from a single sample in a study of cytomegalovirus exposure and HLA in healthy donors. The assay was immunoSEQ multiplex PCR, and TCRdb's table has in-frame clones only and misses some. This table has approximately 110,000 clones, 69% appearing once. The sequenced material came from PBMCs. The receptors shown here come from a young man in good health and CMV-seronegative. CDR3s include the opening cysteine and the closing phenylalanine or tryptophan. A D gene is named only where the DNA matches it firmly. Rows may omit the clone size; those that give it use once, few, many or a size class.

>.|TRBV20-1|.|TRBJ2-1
CSASHRDTEFF
TGCAGTGCTAGTCACCGGGACACCGAGTTCTTC
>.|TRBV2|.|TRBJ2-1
CASKRESHNEQFF
TGTGCCAGCAAGAGGGAGTCCCACAATGAGCAGTTCTTC
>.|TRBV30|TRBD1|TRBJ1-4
CAWSPWDRINEKLFF
TGTGCCTGGAGTCCCTGGGACAGAATTAATGAAAAACTGTTTTTT
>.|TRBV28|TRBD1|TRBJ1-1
CASIPPGQGVTEAFF
TGTGCCAGCATCCCACCGGGACAGGGCGTCACTGAAGCTTTCTTT
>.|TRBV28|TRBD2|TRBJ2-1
CASSFGPRRREGGDEQFF
TGTGCCAGCAGTTTCGGTCCTCGGCGGCGGGAGGGGGGCGATGAGCAGTTCTTC
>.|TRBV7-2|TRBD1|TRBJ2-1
CASSIQGTTYNEQFF
TGTGCCAGCAGCATACAGGGGACCACCTACAATGAGCAGTTCTTC
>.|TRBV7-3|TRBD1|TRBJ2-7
CASSLISGGEQYF
TGTGCCAGCAGCTTAATATCAGGGGGCGAGCAGTACTTC
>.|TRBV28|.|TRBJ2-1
CASEGWGQGYNEQFF
TGTGCCAGCGAAGGATGGGGGCAGGGCTACAATGAGCAGTTCTTC
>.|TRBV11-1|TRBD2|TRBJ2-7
CASSISSGSPYEQYF
TGTGCCAGCAGCATATCTAGCGGGAGCCCCTACGAGCAGTACTTC
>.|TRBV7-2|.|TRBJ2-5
CASSSRGGQYF
TGTGCCAGCAGCTCCCGCGGAGGCCAGTACTTC
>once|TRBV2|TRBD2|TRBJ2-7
CASSGRLAGSYEQYF
TGTGCCAGCAGTGGACGACTAGCGGGTTCCTACGAGCAGTACTTC
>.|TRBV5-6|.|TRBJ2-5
CASSHEGTGYGETRYF
TGTGCCAGCAGCCACGAGGGTACAGGGTACGGCGAGACCCGGTACTTC
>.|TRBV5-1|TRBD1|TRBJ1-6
CASSSSTGGFGSPLHF
TGCGCCAGCAGCTCGTCGACAGGGGGCTTCGGTTCACCCCTCCACTTT
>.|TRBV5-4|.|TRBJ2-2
CASSPVGRSTGELFF
TGTGCCAGCAGCCCCGTGGGGCGGAGCACCGGGGAGCTGTTTTTT
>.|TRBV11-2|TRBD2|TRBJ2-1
CASSLVGTSTEQFF
TGTGCCAGCAGCTTAGTGGGGACTAGTACTGAGCAGTTCTTC
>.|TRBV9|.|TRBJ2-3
CASSTGTAVTDTQYF
TGTGCCAGCAGTACAGGGACGGCTGTAACAGATACGCAGTATTTT
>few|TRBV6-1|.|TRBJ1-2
CASSQDGSFYGYTF
TGTGCCAGCAGCCAGGATGGCAGCTTCTATGGCTACACCTTC
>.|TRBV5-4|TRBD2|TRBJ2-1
CASSLDFGGRAHEQFF
TGTGCCAGCAGCTTGGACTTTGGCGGGAGGGCCCATGAGCAGTTCTTC
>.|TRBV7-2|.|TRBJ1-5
CASSPREGNQPQHF
TGTGCCAGCAGCCCGCGAGAGGGAAATCAGCCCCAGCATTTT
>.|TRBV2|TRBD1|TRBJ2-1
CASRGGDRGHDEQFF
TGTGCCAGCCGAGGGGGGGACAGGGGGCACGATGAGCAGTTCTTC
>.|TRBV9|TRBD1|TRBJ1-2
CASSVGQSGGYTF
TGTGCCAGCAGCGTGGGACAGTCTGGCGGCTACACCTTC
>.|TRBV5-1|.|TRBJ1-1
CASSLWEGTEAFF
TGCGCCAGCAGCCTCTGGGAGGGCACTGAAGCTTTCTTT
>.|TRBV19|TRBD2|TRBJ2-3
CASSGTGGPSDTQYF
TGTGCCAGTAGTGGCACGGGAGGGCCCTCAGATACGCAGTATTTT
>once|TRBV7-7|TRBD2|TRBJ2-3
CASSLARGTDTQYF
TGTGCTAGCAGCTTAGCGCGGGGGACGGATACGCAATATTTT
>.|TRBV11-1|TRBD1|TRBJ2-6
CASSPLTGVNSGANVLTF
TGTGCCAGCAGCCCACTGACAGGGGTGAACTCTGGGGCCAACGTCCTGACTTTC
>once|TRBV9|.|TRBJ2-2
CASSALPHMTGELFF
TGTGCCAGCAGCGCCCTACCTCATATGACCGGGGAGCTGTTTTTT
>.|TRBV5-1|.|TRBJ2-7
CATREEWSSREQYF
TGCGCCACCAGGGAGGAATGGTCGTCTCGCGAGCAGTACTTC
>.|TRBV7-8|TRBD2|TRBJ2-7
CASSFLAGGSYEQYF
TGTGCCAGCAGCTTTCTAGCGGGAGGCTCCTACGAGCAGTACTTC
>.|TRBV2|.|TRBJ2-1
CASNWPQYNEQFF
TGTGCCAGCAACTGGCCACAGTACAATGAGCAGTTCTTC
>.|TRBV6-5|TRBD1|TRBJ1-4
CASSQTGGGYEKLFF
TGTGCCAGCAGTCAAACAGGGGGCGGGTATGAAAAACTGTTTTTT
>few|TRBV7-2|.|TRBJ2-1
CASSPRSLAHNEQFF
TGTGCCAGCAGCCCCCGGTCCTTAGCCCACAATGAGCAGTTCTTC
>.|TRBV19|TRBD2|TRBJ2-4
CASSKRLAGERGNIQYF
TGTGCCAGTAGCAAAAGACTAGCGGGAGAAAGGGGAAACATTCAGTACTTC
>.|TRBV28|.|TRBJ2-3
CASSLWSVGTLQEYF
TGTGCCAGCAGTTTATGGTCGGTAGGGACATTGCAGGAGTATTTT
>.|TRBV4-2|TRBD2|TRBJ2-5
CASSLSQGTSGNEETQYF
TGTGCCAGCAGCCTCTCGCAGGGGACTAGCGGGAATGAAGAGACCCAGTACTTC
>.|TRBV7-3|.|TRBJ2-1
CASSLYSSYNEQFF
TGTGCCAGCAGCCTATACAGCTCCTACAATGAGCAGTTCTTC
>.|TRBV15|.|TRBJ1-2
CATTPGQEDYGYTF
TGTGCCACCACACCGGGACAAGAGGACTATGGCTACACCTTC
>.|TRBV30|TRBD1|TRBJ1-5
CAWSPDTGTGGVLTQHF
TGTGCCTGGAGTCCAGATACCGGGACAGGGGGTGTGTTGACCCAGCATTTT
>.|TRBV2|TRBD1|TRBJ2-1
CASSRGQASYNEQFF
TGTGCCAGCAGTAGGGGACAGGCTTCCTACAATGAGCAGTTCTTC
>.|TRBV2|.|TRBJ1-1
CASSDMWETEAFF
TGTGCCAGCAGTGATATGTGGGAGACTGAAGCTTTCTTT
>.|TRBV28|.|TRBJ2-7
CASSFQGARPMGGRVNEQYF
TGTGCCAGCAGTTTTCAGGGGGCGCGTCCGATGGGCGGGAGAGTGAACGAGCAGTACTTC
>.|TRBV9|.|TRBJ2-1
CASSVSPGEHNEQFF
TGTGCCAGCAGCGTATCTCCCGGGGAGCACAATGAGCAGTTCTTC
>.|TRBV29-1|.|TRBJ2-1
CSVEDQVGATYNEQFF
TGCAGCGTTGAAGATCAAGTGGGGGCAACCTACAATGAGCAGTTCTTC